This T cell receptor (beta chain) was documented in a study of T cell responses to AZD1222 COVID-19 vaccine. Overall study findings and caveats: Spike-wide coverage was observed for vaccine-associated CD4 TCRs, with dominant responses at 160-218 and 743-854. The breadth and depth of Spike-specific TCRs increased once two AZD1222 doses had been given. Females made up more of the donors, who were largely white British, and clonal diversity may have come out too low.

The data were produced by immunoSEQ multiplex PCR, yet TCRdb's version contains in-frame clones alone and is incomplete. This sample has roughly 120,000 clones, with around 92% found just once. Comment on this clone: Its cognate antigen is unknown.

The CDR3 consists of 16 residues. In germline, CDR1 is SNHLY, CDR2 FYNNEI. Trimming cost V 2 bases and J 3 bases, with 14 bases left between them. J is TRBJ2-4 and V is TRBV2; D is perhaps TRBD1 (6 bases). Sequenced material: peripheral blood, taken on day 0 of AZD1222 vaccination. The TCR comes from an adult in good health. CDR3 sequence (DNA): TGTGCCAGCAGTGAAAGGGGGACCCTGGGCAAAAACATTCAGTACTTC. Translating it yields CASSERGTLGKNIQYF.